Shown below are 32 T cell receptor beta chains from a single sample sequenced in a study of cytomegalovirus exposure and HLA in healthy donors. It was with 60 Vbeta and 13 Jbeta primers that the PCR ran. Clones were read by immunoSEQ multiplex PCR, and TCRdb kept only the in-frame ones, dropping some. In the table there are roughly 100,000 clones, 70% to 80% of which are singletons. Sequenced sample: PBMCs. The receptors were gathered from a man aged 50-60 years in good health and CMV-seropositive.

The J gene is TRBJ2-6, the V gene TRBV4-2, with D tentatively TRBD2 (7 bases). The V end lost 4 bases, the J end lost 4 bases, and 29 bases lay between the germline ends. Germline lookup yields CDR1 LGHNA and CDR2 YNFKEQ. CDR3 size: 21 residues. For the CDR3, the DNA is TGTGCCAGCAGCCGGGGGGGCGTCGGGACGGGGGAACTCTACGGGGCCAACGTCCTGACTTTC. Translation gives CASSRGGVGTGELYGANVLTF.

This rearrangement joins TRBV20-1 to TRBJ2-3; no clear D. CDR3 length: 11 residues. Per the germline V gene, CDR1 is DFQATT and CDR2 is SNEGSKA (reference sequence). Trimming removed 1 base from V and 6 bases from J, with 5 bases in between. This chain's CDR3 is CSARARDTQYF. In DNA form, the CDR3 reads TGCAGTGCTAGAGCCCGGGATACGCAGTATTTT.

The genes are TRBV5-1 and TRBJ2-1, with 12 bases lining up with TRBD2. V gave up 4 bases and J gave up 6 bases; unmatched junction bases: 8. From germline, CDR1 is SGHRS and CDR2 YFSETQ. The CDR3 runs 16 residues. The chain's CDR3 is CASSPGTSGSGNEQFF. DNA for the CDR3: TGCGCCAGCAGCCCCGGGACTAGCGGGTCAGGCAATGAGCAGTTCTTC.

This chain uses TRBV5-1 with TRBJ1-2, with 10 positions matching TRBD1. In germline, CDR1 is SGHRS, CDR2 YFSETQ. With V trimmed by 4 bases and J by 8 bases, 11 bases remained unmatched. The CDR3 is 15 amino acids. The CDR3 DNA sequence: TGCGCCAGCAGCCCCAGCGGGACAGGGGCCGGCGGCTACACCTTC. Translated: CASSPSGTGAGGYTF.

The rearrangement uses TRBV27 and TRBJ1-2; TRBD1 might be the D (6 bases). V shed 5 bases and J shed 7 bases, with 14 bases lying between them. Germline CDR1 MNHEY, CDR2 SMNVEV (reference sequence). This CDR3 comprises 13 residues. This CDR3 reads CASSPTGSLGYTF. DNA for the CDR3: TGTGCCAGCAGTCCGACAGGTTCTCTTGGCTACACCTTC.

The V call is TRBV4-1, the J call TRBJ1-2; 9 positions agree with TRBD1. CDR3 size: 16 residues. Germline CDR1 and CDR2: MGHRA and YSYEKL. V dropped 4 bases and J dropped 6; count of bases not matched to a gene: 12. CDR3 sequence (DNA): TGCGCCAGCAGCCGGGCGGGACAGGGAATTTCGGATGGCTACACCTTC. It specifies CASSRAGQGISDGYTF.

J is TRBJ2-1 and V is TRBV7-6; 10 nucleotides line up with TRBD2. With V trimmed by 2 bases and J by 5 bases, 9 bases remained unmatched. Germline V gives CDR1 SGHVS, CDR2 FNYEAQ. The CDR3 extends over 17 amino acids. CDR3 sequence (DNA): TGTGCCAGCAGCTTAAAGGCTAGCGGGGGCTTCGACAATGAGCAGTTCTTC. The encoded protein is CASSLKASGGFDNEQFF.

This rearrangement joins TRBV11-3 to TRBJ2-2; possibly TRBD1 for D (5 bases). Germline V lookup: CDR1 SGHNT, CDR2 YENEEA. V dropped 0 bases and J dropped 5 bases, with 10 bases sitting between them. The length of the CDR3 is 15 residues. The CDR3 sequence is CASSLDLPGTGELFF. In nucleotides, the CDR3 is TGTGCCAGCAGCTTAGACCTTCCAGGGACCGGGGAGCTGTTTTTT.

This rearrangement joins TRBV18 to TRBJ1-2, with 7 bases matching TRBD1. V was pared by 0 bases and J by 2 bases, with 3 bases of the junction left unmatched. Germline V gene sequence: CDR1 KGHSH, CDR2 LQKENI. The CDR3 spans 15 residues. CDR3 sequence: CASSPPAGQNYGYTF. CDR3 coding DNA: TGTGCCAGCTCACCACCGGCGGGACAGAACTATGGCTACACCTTC.

The chain is built from TRBV5-6 and TRBJ2-7; 9 bases fit TRBD1. From germline, CDR1 is SGHDT and CDR2 YYEEEE. J gave up 3 bases and V 5 bases, and 18 bases lay outside the gene matches. The CDR3 extends over 18 amino acids. The CDR3: CASSSKLTGTGLFYEQYF. CDR3 DNA: TGTGCCAGCAGTTCCAAATTGACCGGGACAGGGTTGTTCTACGAGCAGTACTTC.

The CDR3 region is CASSKTGGSSGNTIYF. DNA of the CDR3: TGTGCCAGTAGCAAAACAGGGGGGAGCTCTGGAAACACCATATATTTT. V and J are TRBV19 and TRBJ1-3; the match to TRBD1 covers 8 bases. CDR1 LNHDA and CDR2 SQIVND come from the germline V gene (reference sequence). This CDR3 is built from 16 residues. V lost 6 bases to trimming and J lost 0 bases; unmatched junction nucleotides: 7.

This rearrangement joins TRBV9 to TRBJ1-1, with D maybe TRBD1 (5 bases). Germline V gene sequence: CDR1 SGDLS, CDR2 YYNGEE. The length of the CDR3 is 15 residues. The V end was cut by 0 bases, the J end by 4 bases, with 13 bases between. The CDR3 coding sequence is TGTGCCAGCAGCGTAGATGATGGGGGGGGCACTGAAGCTTTCTTT. It specifies CASSVDDGGGTEAFF.

The chain has TRBV6-5 and TRBJ1-4; D unresolved. V was pared by 4 bases and J by 0 bases, with 9 bases between. CDR3 length: 15 amino acids. Germline CDR1 is MNHEY and CDR2 is SVGAGI. CDR3: CASSSNRATNEKLFF. The CDR3 bases are TGTGCCAGCAGTTCCAACAGAGCAACTAATGAAAAACTGTTTTTT.

V usage is TRBV5-4 and J usage is TRBJ2-2, with TRBD1 matching 8 bases. This CDR3 region has 14 residues. V shed 3 bases, J shed 6 bases, and the junction held 4 bases outside the gene matches. The germline V gene has CDR1 SGHNT and CDR2 YYREEE (reference sequence). CDR3 residues: CASSWRTGPGELFF. As DNA, the CDR3 is TGTGCCAGCAGCTGGAGGACAGGGCCCGGGGAGCTGTTTTTT.

CDR3 sequence: CAWSVQGGLSGNTIYF. The CDR3 DNA follows: TGTGCCTGGAGTGTACAAGGGGGCCTCTCTGGAAACACCATATATTTT. The rearrangement uses TRBV30 and TRBJ1-3, with 7 nucleotides matching TRBD1. The CDR3 has 16 residues. Germline trimming cut 0 bases from V and 0 bases from J; bases unmatched to any gene: 5. The germline V gene encodes CDR1 GTSNPN and CDR2 SVGIG (reference sequence).

The chain employs TRBV2 and TRBJ1-5; D is unresolved. V was shortened by 1 base and J by 6 bases, with 13 bases between the two germline ends. Germline V gene lookup returns CDR1 SNHLY and CDR2 FYNNEI. The CDR3 has 15 residues. CDR3 residues: CASSEERQAGQPQHF. The DNA of the CDR3 is TGTGCCAGCAGTGAAGAACGGCAGGCGGGTCAGCCCCAGCATTTT.

This chain joins TRBV4-1 and TRBJ2-5; 7 nucleotides match TRBD1. The CDR3 runs 16 residues. CDR1 is MGHRA and CDR2 is YSYEKL in the germline V gene. V lost 4 bases and J lost 2; bases outside the gene matches: 10. The CDR3 region is CASSRGLSRGQETQYF. CDR3 in DNA: TGCGCCAGCAGCCGAGGGCTCTCCAGGGGGCAAGAGACCCAGTACTTC.

The gene calls are TRBV5-8 and TRBJ2-5, with a weak D call TRBD1 (5 bases). Germline lookup yields CDR1 SGHTS and CDR2 YDEGEE. This CDR3 region has 14 residues. V shed 0 bases and J shed 1 base, with 7 bases lying between them. As DNA, the CDR3 is TGTGCCAGCAGCTTGGGACAGCCCCAAGAGACCCAGTACTTC. Its translation is CASSLGQPQETQYF. Looking up the rest from reference TRBV5-8 and TRBJ2-5 gives the full variable domain: EAGVTQSPTHLIKTRGQQATLRCSPISGHTSVYWYQQALGLGLQFLLWYDEGEERNRGNFPPRFSGRQFPNYSSELNVNALELEDSALYLCASSLGQPQETQYFGPGTRLLVL.

V and J are TRBV5-1 and TRBJ2-5; TRBD1 agrees at 12 bases. The CDR3 runs 18 residues. Germline trimming cut 0 bases from V and 2 bases from J; bases unmatched to any gene: 8. The germline V gene has CDR1 SGHRS and CDR2 YFSETQ. CDR3 coding DNA: TGCGCCAGCAGCTTGGGTCTAAGGGACAGGGGGCAGCAAGAGACCCAGTACTTC. This sequence encodes CASSLGLRDRGQQETQYF. The variable domain in full, with the rest retrieved from reference TRBV5-1 and TRBJ2-5, is KAGVTQTPRYLIKTRGQQVTLSCSPISGHRSVSWYQQTPGQGLQFLFEYFSETQRNKGNFPGRFSGRQFSNSRSEMNVSTLELGDSALYLCASSLGLRDRGQQETQYFGPGTRLLVL.

CDR3 loop: CASSRDSSNTGELFF. The DNA for the CDR3 is TGTGCCAGCAGCCGGGACAGCTCGAACACCGGGGAGCTGTTTTTT. J is TRBJ2-2 and V is TRBV5-4; 7 bases align to TRBD1. This CDR3 comprises 15 residues. Germline loops: CDR1 SGHNT, CDR2 YYREEE (reference sequence). V lost 4 bases to trimming and J lost 0 bases; unmatched junction nucleotides: 3.

The CDR3: CAISEGWGLSSYEQYF. In DNA, the CDR3 is TGTGCCATCAGTGAAGGTTGGGGACTCAGCTCCTACGAGCAGTACTTC. This chain links TRBV10-3 with TRBJ2-7; the D gene is possibly TRBD2 (6 bases). Germline V CDR1 and CDR2: ENHRY, SYGVKD. Trimming pared 3 bases from V and 0 bases from J, leaving 15 bases between. The CDR3 extends over 16 amino acids.

This clone was found once. The CDR3 loop is CATSQGAVSYNEQFF. CDR3 bases: TGTGCCACCAGCCAGGGGGCCGTCTCCTACAATGAGCAGTTCTTC. V gene TRBV15 combines with J gene TRBJ2-1, with TRBD1 matching 8 bases. Germline CDR1 and CDR2: LNHNV and YYDKDF (reference sequence). Unmatched junction bases numbered 3, after V lost 5 bases and J lost 0 bases. This CDR3 is 15 amino acids long.

This clone is a singleton in its sample. The CDR3 is CASSSTDQETQYF. As DNA, the CDR3 is TGCGCCAGCAGCTCGACAGATCAAGAGACCCAGTACTTC. This chain uses TRBV5-1 with TRBJ2-5; possible D gene TRBD1, 5 bases. Trimming stripped 3 bases from V and 2 bases from J, with 8 bases between. The germline gives CDR1 SGHRS, CDR2 YFSETQ. The CDR3 covers 13 residues.

This rearrangement joins TRBV5-1 to TRBJ2-1; 10 bases are a match to TRBD2. V shed 0 bases and J 4 bases; nucleotides not matched to a gene: 4. This CDR3 contains 16 residues. In germline, CDR1 is SGHRS, CDR2 YFSETQ. The CDR3 sequence is CASSLELAGPYNEQFF. The CDR3 region has the DNA TGCGCCAGCAGCTTGGAACTAGCGGGGCCGTACAATGAGCAGTTCTTC.

J is TRBJ2-7 and V is TRBV9; TRBD1 is a possible D gene (5 bases). Trimming cost V 0 bases and J 11 bases, with 9 bases left between them. The CDR3 loop spans 11 amino acids. Germline CDR1 SGDLS, CDR2 YYNGEE. CDR3 coding DNA: TGTGCCAGCAGCGTAGGGCAGGGTAAGTACTTC. As protein: CASSVGQGKYF. The variable domain in full, completed from reference TRBV9 and TRBJ2-7, reads DSGVTQTPKHLITATGQRVTLRCSPRSGDLSVYWYQQSLDQGLQFLIQYYNGEERAKGNILERFSAQQFPDLHSELNLSSLELGDSALYFCASSVGQGKYFGPGTRLTVT.

This chain joins TRBV2 and TRBJ2-4; 8 bases align to TRBD2. CDR1 SNHLY and CDR2 FYNNEI come from the germline V gene. The CDR3 consists of 13 residues. The J segment lost 0 bases and the V segment lost 11 bases, leaving 3 bases of the junction unmatched. DNA for the CDR3: TGTGCCGCGCGGGGGGCAGCCAAAAACATTCAGTACTTC. This translates into CAARGAAKNIQYF. Variable domain in full (rest from reference TRBV2 and TRBJ2-4): EPEVTQTPSHQVTQMGQEVILRCVPISNHLYFYWYRQILGQKVEFLVSFYNNEISEKSEIFDDQFSVERPDGSNFTLKIRSTKLEDSAMYFCAARGAAKNIQYFGAGTRLSVL.

The chain uses TRBV7-9 and TRBJ2-1; TRBD2 matches at 11 bases. Germline V gene sequence: CDR1 SEHNR, CDR2 FQNEAQ (reference sequence). This CDR3 has 16 amino acids. The junction had 19 bases not matched to a gene; V was cut back by 5 bases and J by 16 bases. The DNA of the CDR3 is TGTGCCAGCAGCCCAGGGGGGGATGCGACTAGCGGGATACCATTCTTC. Its translation is CASSPGGDATSGIPFF.

The chain carries TRBV4-1 and TRBJ1-1; 7 nucleotides line up with TRBD1. The CDR3 has 14 amino acids. CDR1 and CDR2 from the germline V gene are MGHRA and YSYEKL. The trim removed 4 bases at V and 3 bases at J, leaving 5 bases unmatched. The DNA for the CDR3 is TGCGCCAGCAGCCTCAAAGACAGGGACACTGAAGCTTTCTTT. Translated, it gives CASSLKDRDTEAFF.

V and J are TRBV5-1 and TRBJ1-1, with TRBD1 as a possible D gene (6 bases). The CDR3 is 14 residues long. With 3 bases removed from V and 10 bases from J, the gap between germline ends came to 19 bases. Germline CDR1 reads SGHRS; CDR2 reads YFSETQ. The CDR3 DNA follows: TGCGCCAGCAGCTGGGGGGGCACCGCGGGCGTAGCTTTCTTT. Residues: CASSWGGTAGVAFF.

This clone was seen a few times. The genes are TRBV5-1 and TRBJ1-1, with 8 bases that match TRBD1. This CDR3 is 15 amino acids long. Germline CDR1 SGHRS, CDR2 YFSETQ. The V gene end was trimmed by 2 bases and the J gene end by 2 bases; junction bases not matched to a gene: 5. The CDR3 loop reads CASSFGGQGNTEAFF. In DNA form, the CDR3 reads TGCGCCAGCAGCTTCGGCGGACAGGGAAACACTGAAGCTTTCTTT.

This clone has just a few counts. This chain connects TRBV6-1 to TRBJ2-1, with D possibly TRBD2 on 5 matching bases. CDR3 length equals 19 residues. Trimming took 1 base from V and 0 from J, leaving 19 bases between them. Per germline, CDR1 MNHNS and CDR2 SASEGT. Written as DNA, the CDR3 is TGTGCCAGCAGTGAAGGTAGGGTAAGACGGGAAAGCTCCTACAATGAGCAGTTCTTC. As protein: CASSEGRVRRESSYNEQFF.

This clone occurred a few times. This rearrangement joins TRBV2 to TRBJ2-7; TRBD1 aligns across 7 bases. This CDR3 has 14 residues. V lost 7 bases and J lost 1; bases outside the gene matches: 7. From germline, CDR1 is SNHLY and CDR2 FYNNEI. As DNA, the CDR3 is TGTGCCAGCATCCTCGACAGGGAATCCTACGAGCAGTACTTC. Its protein product is CASILDRESYEQYF.